This TCR beta chain was sequenced in a study of blood T cell repertoires in COVID-19. Across the whole study: From T cells, B-cell-depleted T cells, or PBMCs came the material, which was cDNA or gDNA.

Trimming pared 3 bases from V and 6 bases from J, leaving 9 bases between. CDR3 length equals 12 residues. Germline lookup yields CDR1 SGHNT and CDR2 YYREEE (reference sequence). Authors' data handling: Amplifying reference gene primers gave estimates of nucleated cell counts. TCRdb's table, derived via immunoSEQ multiplex PCR, lists solely in-frame clones and lacks some. The V and J calls and clone size are taken from that table; D and trimming were inferred from the DNA. The data contain 150,000 to 200,000 clones, more than 85% of them seen just once; the ten biggest clones take up 2.5% to 3%. This clonotype was sampled from a man aged 35 to 55 with active or convalescent COVID-19. The V gene is TRBV5-4, the J gene TRBJ1-2; weak D call: TRBD1 (5 bases). The sample consisted of peripheral blood. CDR3 sequence: CASSYQGNGYTF. The DNA of the CDR3 is TGTGCCAGCAGCTACCAGGGAAATGGCTACACCTTC.